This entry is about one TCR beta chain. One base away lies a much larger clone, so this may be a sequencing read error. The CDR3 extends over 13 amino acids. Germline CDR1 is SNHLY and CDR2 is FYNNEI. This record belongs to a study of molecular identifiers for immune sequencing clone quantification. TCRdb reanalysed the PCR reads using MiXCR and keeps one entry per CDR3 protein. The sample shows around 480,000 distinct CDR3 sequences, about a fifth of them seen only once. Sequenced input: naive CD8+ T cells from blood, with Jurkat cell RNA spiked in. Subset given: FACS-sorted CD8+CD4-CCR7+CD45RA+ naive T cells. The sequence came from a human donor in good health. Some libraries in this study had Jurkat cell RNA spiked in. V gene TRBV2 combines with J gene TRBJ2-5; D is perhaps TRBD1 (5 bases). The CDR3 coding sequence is TGTGCCGGCAGGGATTGGTCCCAAGAGACCCAGTACTTC. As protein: CAGRDWSQETQYF.